Below, one TCR beta chain is given with its context. Its antigen is currently unknown. Germline CDR1 and CDR2: LNHDA and SQIVND (reference sequence). The length of the CDR3 is 15 residues. The data belong to a study of monozygotic twins with inflammatory bowel disease. Whole-study results and caveats: The data offered no way to tell different T cell subtypes apart. Twins with IBD were found to have lower TCRbeta diversity (inverse Simpson) than healthy co-twins.

TCRdb re-called the 5' RACE reads and catalogs CDR3 proteins one per entry, DNA excluded. Its clone listing holds 400,000 or so distinct CDR3 sequences. The sample taken for sequencing was blood. The receptor comes from a human donor with ulcerative colitis or Crohn's disease, or a healthy co-twin of an affected twin (not recorded which). This rearrangement joins TRBV19 to TRBJ2-2; lacking DNA, the TRBD1 call made by TCRdb goes unchecked. The CDR3 here is CASSTEGRVTGELFF. The full variable domain, with the rest looked up from reference TRBV19 and TRBJ2-2, is DGGITQSPKYLFRKEGQNVTLSCEQNLNHDAMYWYRQDPGQGLRLIYYSQIVNDFQKGDIAEGYSVSREKKESFPLTVTSAQKNPTAFYLCASSTEGRVTGELFFGEGSRLTVL.